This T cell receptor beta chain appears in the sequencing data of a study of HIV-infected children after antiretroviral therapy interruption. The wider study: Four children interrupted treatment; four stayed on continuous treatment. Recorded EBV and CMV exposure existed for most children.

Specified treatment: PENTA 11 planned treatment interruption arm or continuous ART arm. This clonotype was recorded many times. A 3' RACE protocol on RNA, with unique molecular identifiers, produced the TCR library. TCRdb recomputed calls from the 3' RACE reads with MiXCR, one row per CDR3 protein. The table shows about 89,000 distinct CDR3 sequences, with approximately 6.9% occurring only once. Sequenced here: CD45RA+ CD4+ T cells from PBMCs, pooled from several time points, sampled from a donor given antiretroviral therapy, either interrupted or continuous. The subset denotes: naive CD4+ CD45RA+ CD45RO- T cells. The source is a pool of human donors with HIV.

The CDR3 sequence is CASGDGGTGGARRYAEQFF. CDR3 coding DNA: TGTGCCAGCGGTGATGGGGGGACTGGGGGGGCGCGTCGATATGCTGAGCAGTTCTTC. The V and J genes are TRBV6-6 and TRBJ2-1, with a weak D call TRBD2 (7 bases). V was cut by 8 bases and J by 9 bases, with 35 bases left in between. The CDR3 totals 19 residues. The germline gives CDR1 MNHNY, CDR2 SVGAGI (reference sequence).